A selection of T cell receptor beta chains follows, all from one sample in a study of OX40 agonist ivuxolimab in advanced cancers. The protocol was immunoSEQ multiplex PCR, while the TCRdb copy is restricted to in-frame clones and leaves out a portion. The data show some 80,000 clones, around 85% seen once. The sample in question was CD4+ or CD8+ T cells sorted from blood, obtained in a trial of the OX40 agonist ivuxolimab. The source of these receptors is an adult with an advanced solid tumor such as melanoma, head and neck, liver or kidney cancer. Both conserved end residues are part of each CDR3. Each record gives: clone size, V gene, J gene, D gene, CDR3 DNA, CDR3 protein. A D gene is named only where the DNA matches it firmly. Size is stated for part of the rows, as once, few or many counts, or as a class when the clone is expanded.

clone size: NA; V gene: TRBV30; J gene: TRBJ1-1; D gene: TRBD1; CDR3 DNA: TGTGCCTGGCAGACTTCGGGGGACAGGGGGACCCTGTTTGAAGCTTTCTTT; CDR3 protein: CAWQTSGDRGTLFEAFF
clone size: NA; V gene: TRBV7-2; J gene: TRBJ1-5; D gene: NA; CDR3 DNA: TGTGCCAGCAGCTTACGGGCAGGGCGGGAGCCCCAGCATTTT; CDR3 protein: CASSLRAGREPQHF
clone size: NA; V gene: TRBV2; J gene: TRBJ1-6; D gene: NA; CDR3 DNA: TGTGCCAGCAGACAGGCAGGACTGCGTCCCCTCCACTTT; CDR3 protein: CASRQAGLRPLHF
clone size: NA; V gene: TRBV18; J gene: TRBJ1-1; D gene: TRBD1; CDR3 DNA: TGTGCCAGCTCACCAGAGACAGGGGGCTGGACTGAAGCTTTCTTT; CDR3 protein: CASSPETGGWTEAFF
clone size: NA; V gene: TRBV6-5; J gene: TRBJ1-5; D gene: NA; CDR3 DNA: TGTGCCAGCAGGGGGACGGGTGGGCGGACGGGGCCCCAGCATTTT; CDR3 protein: CASRGTGGRTGPQHF
clone size: NA; V gene: TRBV18; J gene: TRBJ1-2; D gene: NA; CDR3 DNA: TGTGCCAGCTCACCGACCGGGACTTATGGATATGGCTACACCTTC; CDR3 protein: CASSPTGTYGYGYTF
clone size: NA; V gene: TRBV18; J gene: TRBJ1-2; D gene: TRBD1; CDR3 DNA: TGTGCCAGCTCACCCAGACAGGGGGCTGGGTATGGCTACACCTTC; CDR3 protein: CASSPRQGAGYGYTF
clone size: NA; V gene: TRBV9; J gene: TRBJ1-5; D gene: TRBD1; CDR3 DNA: TGTGCCAGCAGCGTCTACCCGACAGGGGAGCAGCCCCAGCATTTT; CDR3 protein: CASSVYPTGEQPQHF
clone size: NA; V gene: TRBV5-4; J gene: TRBJ2-4; D gene: NA; CDR3 DNA: TGTGCCAGCAGCTCCCAAAGACAGAGAAACATTCAGTACTTC; CDR3 protein: CASSSQRQRNIQYF
clone size: once; V gene: TRBV25-1; J gene: TRBJ2-2; D gene: NA; CDR3 DNA: TGTGCCAGCAGTGAAAGAGGGGCAGGCACCGGGGAGCTGTTTTTT; CDR3 protein: CASSERGAGTGELFF
clone size: NA; V gene: TRBV19; J gene: TRBJ1-2; D gene: TRBD1; CDR3 DNA: TGTGCCAGTAGCCAGGGGGTAAACTATGGCTACACCTTC; CDR3 protein: CASSQGVNYGYTF
clone size: NA; V gene: TRBV5-1; J gene: TRBJ1-6; D gene: NA; CDR3 DNA: TGCGCCAGCAGCCCCAGACGGGCAGGGGAAAATTCACCCCTCCACTTT; CDR3 protein: CASSPRRAGENSPLHF
clone size: NA; V gene: TRBV9; J gene: TRBJ2-7; D gene: TRBD2; CDR3 DNA: TGTGCCAGCAGTAGGGAGGGACTAGCGGGGGTCGAGCAGTACTTC; CDR3 protein: CASSREGLAGVEQYF
clone size: NA; V gene: TRBV21-1; J gene: TRBJ2-3; D gene: NA; CDR3 DNA: TGTGCCAGCAGCAAAAAGGGGAGGGGACGGGGCCACGGGTTAGATACGCAGTATTTT; CDR3 protein: CASSKKGRGRGHGLDTQYF
clone size: NA; V gene: TRBV5-1; J gene: TRBJ1-2; D gene: NA; CDR3 DNA: TGCGCCAGCAGCTTGCAGGGAATGTATGGCTACACCTTC; CDR3 protein: CASSLQGMYGYTF
clone size: NA; V gene: TRBV7-2; J gene: TRBJ2-4; D gene: NA; CDR3 DNA: TGTGCCAGCAGCTTGGTCGAGGCCAAAAACATTCAGTACTTC; CDR3 protein: CASSLVEAKNIQYF
clone size: NA; V gene: TRBV28; J gene: TRBJ1-1; D gene: NA; CDR3 DNA: TGTGCCAGCAGTTTAGACGGGAACACTGAAGCTTTCTTT; CDR3 protein: CASSLDGNTEAFF
clone size: NA; V gene: TRBV7-9; J gene: TRBJ2-3; D gene: NA; CDR3 DNA: TGTGCCAGCAGCGTCATCCGGGCCCATTCTACAGATACGCAGTATTTT; CDR3 protein: CASSVIRAHSTDTQYF
clone size: NA; V gene: TRBV4-1; J gene: TRBJ1-3; D gene: TRBD1; CDR3 DNA: TGCGCCAGCAGCCCTACAGGGGCCTCAGGAAACACCATATATTTT; CDR3 protein: CASSPTGASGNTIYF
clone size: NA; V gene: TRBV7-2; J gene: TRBJ2-1; D gene: TRBD2; CDR3 DNA: TGTGCCAGCAGCTTAGTTTCATCTAGGGGACTAGAAATTTATGAGCAGTTCTTC; CDR3 protein: CASSLVSSRGLEIYEQFF
clone size: NA; V gene: TRBV19; J gene: TRBJ2-2; D gene: NA; CDR3 DNA: TGTGCCACTACTACAGGGTACACCGGGGAGCTGTTTTTT; CDR3 protein: CATTTGYTGELFF
clone size: NA; V gene: TRBV7-9; J gene: TRBJ2-1; D gene: NA; CDR3 DNA: TGTGCCAGCGGGGTGGCTAGCGCTATCTACAATGAGCAGTTCTTC; CDR3 protein: CASGVASAIYNEQFF
clone size: once; V gene: TRBV10-1; J gene: TRBJ2-1; D gene: NA; CDR3 DNA: TGCGCCAGCAGTGAGTCAGTCTCCTACAATGAGCAGTTCTTC; CDR3 protein: CASSESVSYNEQFF
clone size: NA; V gene: TRBV7-9; J gene: TRBJ2-1; D gene: NA; CDR3 DNA: TGTGCCAGCAGCTTTTTGGTTAACTCCTACAATGAGCAGTTCTTC; CDR3 protein: CASSFLVNSYNEQFF
clone size: once; V gene: TRBV7-6; J gene: TRBJ1-4; D gene: NA; CDR3 DNA: TGTGCCAGCAGCTTCATACAGGGTGTAGATGAAAAACTGTTTTTT; CDR3 protein: CASSFIQGVDEKLFF
clone size: NA; V gene: TRBV7-9; J gene: TRBJ2-2; D gene: NA; CDR3 DNA: TGTGCCAGCACCCAAACCGGGGCCAACACCGGGGAGCTGTTTTTT; CDR3 protein: CASTQTGANTGELFF
clone size: NA; V gene: TRBV6-1; J gene: TRBJ2-2; D gene: TRBD1; CDR3 DNA: TGTGCCAGCAGTCCCACAGGGGGCGACGGGGAGCTGTTTTTT; CDR3 protein: CASSPTGGDGELFF
clone size: NA; V gene: TRBV7-3; J gene: TRBJ2-2; D gene: NA; CDR3 DNA: TGTGCCAGCAGCTTAATGGAAAACACCGGGGAGCTGTTTTTT; CDR3 protein: CASSLMENTGELFF
clone size: NA; V gene: TRBV5-4; J gene: TRBJ2-1; D gene: TRBD1; CDR3 DNA: TGTGCCAGCAGCCCAGGGGGCTCCTACAATGAGCAGTTCTTC; CDR3 protein: CASSPGGSYNEQFF
clone size: NA; V gene: TRBV30; J gene: TRBJ1-5; D gene: NA; CDR3 DNA: TGTGCCTGGAGTGCCCCCGGGTACCGGGGCAATCAGCCCCAGCATTTT; CDR3 protein: CAWSAPGYRGNQPQHF
clone size: NA; V gene: TRBV19; J gene: TRBJ2-7; D gene: TRBD1; CDR3 DNA: TGTGCCAGTAGCCACGGACAGGGGGCCTCCTACGAGCAGTACTTC; CDR3 protein: CASSHGQGASYEQYF
clone size: once; V gene: TRBV11-3; J gene: TRBJ2-1; D gene: NA; CDR3 DNA: TGTGCCAGCAGCTTTACGTGGGACCCTAAATCGTACAATGAGCAGTTCTTC; CDR3 protein: CASSFTWDPKSYNEQFF
clone size: NA; V gene: TRBV15; J gene: TRBJ2-7; D gene: NA; CDR3 DNA: TGTGCCACCAGCAGTCGTCTTGCGGGACAGCTCTACGAGCAGTACTTC; CDR3 protein: CATSSRLAGQLYEQYF
clone size: NA; V gene: TRBV2; J gene: TRBJ1-4; D gene: NA; CDR3 DNA: TGTGCCAGCAGCGCCATCTTAGGCGCTACTGGGGAAAAACTGTTTTTT; CDR3 protein: CASSAILGATGEKLFF
clone size: few; V gene: TRBV23-1; J gene: TRBJ1-2; D gene: TRBD1; CDR3 DNA: TGCGCCAGCAGTCAAGGGGGACAGACGAACTATGGCTACACCTTC; CDR3 protein: CASSQGGQTNYGYTF
clone size: NA; V gene: TRBV2; J gene: TRBJ1-4; D gene: TRBD1; CDR3 DNA: TGTGCCAGCAGACCCACCGGGACAGGGTATGAAAAACTGTTTTTT; CDR3 protein: CASRPTGTGYEKLFF
clone size: once; V gene: TRBV28; J gene: TRBJ1-5; D gene: TRBD1; CDR3 DNA: TGTGCCAGCAGTGGACAGGGGTATCAGCCCCAGCATTTT; CDR3 protein: CASSGQGYQPQHF